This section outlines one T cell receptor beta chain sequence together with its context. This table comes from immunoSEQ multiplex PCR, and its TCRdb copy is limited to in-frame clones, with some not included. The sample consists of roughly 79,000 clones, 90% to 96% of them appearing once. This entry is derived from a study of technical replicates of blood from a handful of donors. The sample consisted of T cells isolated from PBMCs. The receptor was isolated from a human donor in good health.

The CDR3 spells CASSYAGTGGEKLFF. For the CDR3, the DNA is TGTGCCAGCAGTTACGCAGGGACAGGGGGGGAAAAACTGTTTTTT. The rearrangement uses TRBV6-5 and TRBJ1-4, with 11 bases fitting TRBD1. The CDR3 has 15 residues. Germline trimming cut 2 bases from V and 8 bases from J; bases unmatched to any gene: 4. CDR1 MNHEY and CDR2 SVGAGI come from the germline V gene.